A single sample gave rise to the 14 T cell receptor beta chains below, sequenced in a study of lymphopenia after photon versus proton radiotherapy. Libraries were prepared by immunoSEQ multiplex PCR; TCRdb keeps only in-frame clonotypes and omits some of them. The table has about 42,000 clones, approximately 80% seen once; the top ten hold around 25%. The starting material was peripheral blood, obtained from a patient treated with proton-based radiotherapy. The receptors derive from a woman aged 70-85 years with pancreatic cancer.

This clone appeared a single time. The chain has TRBV18 and TRBJ2-1; 7 bases align to TRBD1. The V and J ends lost 3 bases and 6 bases, in that order; junction bases with no gene match: 8. This CDR3 has 15 residues. Germline V lookup: CDR1 KGHSH, CDR2 LQKENI. In nucleotides, the CDR3 is TGTGCCAGCTCACCGGGACAGACCGTTGGCAATGAGCAGTTCTTC. Translated: CASSPGQTVGNEQFF.

The chain links TRBV28 to TRBJ1-5, with D unresolved. The CDR3 sequence is 12 residues long. The germline CDR1 and CDR2 sequences are MDHEN and SYDVKM. Trimming pared 3 bases from V and 7 bases from J, leaving 7 bases between. The CDR3, as DNA: TGTGCCAGCAGTTTGCCTGCCCAGCCCCAGCATTTT. Its protein product is CASSLPAQPQHF.

The gene calls are TRBV19 and TRBJ1-4, with D unclear. This CDR3 comprises 16 residues. Germline CDR1 is LNHDA and CDR2 is SQIVND (reference sequence). The ends were cut back, 4 bases at V and 8 bases at J, with 20 bases in the middle. The CDR3 DNA follows: TGTGCCAGTAGTACAGATCCGGGCTCCTCGAGCGAAAAACTGTTTTTT. Amino acids: CASSTDPGSSSEKLFF.

This rearrangement joins TRBV27 to TRBJ1-2, with a tentative D call TRBD1 (5 bases). The CDR3 is made up of 14 amino acids. V dropped 5 bases and J dropped 4 bases, with 14 bases sitting between them. CDR1 and CDR2 (germline): MNHEY, SMNVEV (reference sequence). This CDR3 reads CASSAGWGGYGYTF. The CDR3 DNA is TGTGCCAGCAGTGCGGGTTGGGGCGGCTATGGCTACACCTTC.

CDR3 DNA: TGTGCCAGCTCACCAAGCAGCGGTGGCTACACCTTC. Protein product: CASSPSSGGYTF. The chain has TRBV18 and TRBJ1-2; unclear D gene. The germline CDR1 and CDR2 sequences are KGHSH and LQKENI. Trimming stripped 2 bases from V and 7 bases from J, with 8 bases between. CDR3 length equals 12 residues.

The chain has TRBV5-6 and TRBJ1-3; D not certain. V lost 1 base to trimming and J lost 0 bases, with 17 bases between them. Germline V gene lookup returns CDR1 SGHDT and CDR2 YYEEEE. This CDR3 comprises 18 residues. The CDR3 DNA sequence: TGTGCCAGCAGCTTGTTCGTGTGGGAGGAGCACTCTGGAAACACCATATATTTT. The encoded protein is CASSLFVWEEHSGNTIYF.

The genes are TRBV2 and TRBJ1-4, with D maybe TRBD1 (6 bases). Germline V gene lookup returns CDR1 SNHLY and CDR2 FYNNEI. This CDR3 comprises 12 residues. The V and J ends lost 4 bases and 6 bases respectively, with 6 bases between them. CDR3 region: CASSGTDEKLFF. CDR3 nucleotides: TGTGCCAGCAGTGGGACAGATGAAAAACTGTTTTTT.

The chain couples TRBV11-2 to TRBJ1-2; D possibly corresponds to TRBD1 (6 bases). The CDR3 is made up of 16 amino acids. The V gene's germline CDR1 is SGHAT and CDR2 FQNNGV. The germline V and J ends were trimmed by 1 base and 10 bases, with 22 bases remaining between them. For the CDR3, the DNA is TGTGCCAGCAGCTTAGGGGAAAGGGTTCTTCAGGGGCCCTACACCTTC. Translating gives CASSLGERVLQGPYTF. Based on the CDR3 plus reference TRBV11-2 and TRBJ1-2, the full variable domain is EAGVAQSPRYKIIEKRQSVAFWCNPISGHATLYWYQQILGQGPKLLIQFQNNGVVDDSQLPKDRFSAERLKGVDSTLKIQPAKLEDSAVYLCASSLGERVLQGPYTFGSGTRLTVV.

This chain connects TRBV7-2 to TRBJ2-5; 8 bases line up with TRBD2. In germline, CDR1 is SGHTA, CDR2 FQGNSA. V gave up 2 bases and J gave up 7 bases; unmatched junction bases: 9. CDR3 length: 15 residues. This chain's CDR3 is CASSLSGGPSGTQYF. Written as DNA, the CDR3 is TGTGCCAGCAGCTTATCGGGAGGGCCCTCGGGGACCCAGTACTTC.

J is TRBJ2-5 and V is TRBV30; no clear D gene. CDR1 and CDR2 from the germline V gene are GTSNPN and SVGIG (reference sequence). Trimming shortened V by 3 bases and J by 5 bases, and 19 bases separated the two germline ends. This CDR3 is 15 amino acids long. The CDR3: CAWSARASVGETQYF. In nucleotides, the CDR3 is TGTGCCTGGAGCGCACGGGCTTCTGTAGGGGAGACCCAGTACTTC.

V usage is TRBV7-2 and J usage is TRBJ2-2; D might be TRBD2 (5 bases). CDR3 length: 18 amino acids. The V and J ends lost 0 bases and 5 bases respectively, with 19 bases between them. Looked up from germline, CDR1 is SGHTA and CDR2 is FQGNSA. The CDR3 nucleotides read TGTGCCAGCAGCTTAGCCCAGTTGTGGGGAGTAAAGACCGGGGAGCTGTTTTTT. Translated: CASSLAQLWGVKTGELFF.

This clone was observed a few times. This chain uses TRBV11-3 with TRBJ2-1, with a tentative D call TRBD2 (7 bases). Trimming left V 5 bases short and J 10 bases short, with 18 bases between. The CDR3 consists of 14 residues. Germline V CDR1 and CDR2: SGHNT, YENEEA. DNA of the CDR3: TGTGCCAGCAGCCCAATGACGGGGGGCAGGGAGCAGTTCTTC. Amino acids: CASSPMTGGREQFF.

The V and J genes are TRBV7-2 and TRBJ2-3; D is undetermined. CDR3 length: 13 amino acids. V lost 4 bases to trimming and J lost 7 bases, with 12 bases between them. Germline V lookup: CDR1 SGHTA, CDR2 FQGNSA. CDR3 DNA sequence: TGTGCCAGCAGCTCTCCTAGTGAAAATACGCAGTATTTT. It yields the protein CASSSPSENTQYF.

This clone was observed a handful of times. The V gene is TRBV7-2, the J gene TRBJ2-1, with TRBD2 matching 9 bases. Germline V CDR1 and CDR2: SGHTA, FQGNSA. V shed 1 base, J shed 6 bases, and the junction held 10 bases outside the gene matches. The CDR3 has 17 amino acids. CDR3 protein: CASSLVTGLAISNEQFF. CDR3 nucleotides: TGTGCCAGCAGCTTAGTTACGGGACTAGCTATTTCCAATGAGCAGTTCTTC.